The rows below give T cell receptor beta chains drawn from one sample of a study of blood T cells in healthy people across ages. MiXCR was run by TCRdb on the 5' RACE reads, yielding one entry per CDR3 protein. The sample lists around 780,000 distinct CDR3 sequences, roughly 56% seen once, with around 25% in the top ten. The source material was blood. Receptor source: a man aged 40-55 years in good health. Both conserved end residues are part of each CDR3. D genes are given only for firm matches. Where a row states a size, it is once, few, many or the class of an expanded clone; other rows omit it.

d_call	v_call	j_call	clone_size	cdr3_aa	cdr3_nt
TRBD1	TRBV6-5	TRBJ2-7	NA	CASSRDRGKQYF	TGTGCCAGCTCCCGGGACAGAGGGAAGCAGTACTTC
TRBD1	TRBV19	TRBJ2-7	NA	CASSIWDSLHYEQYF	TGTGCCAGTAGTATTTGGGACAGCCTACACTACGAGCAGTACTTC
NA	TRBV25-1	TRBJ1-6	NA	CASSELQGGGSPLHF	TGTGCCAGCAGTGAATTACAAGGGGGAGGCTCACCCCTCCACTTT
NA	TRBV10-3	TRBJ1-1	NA	CAIRAGAVNTEAFF	TGTGCCATCAGGGCGGGGGCGGTGAACACTGAAGCTTTCTTT
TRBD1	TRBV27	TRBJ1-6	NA	CASSNRGNNSPLHF	TGTGCCAGCAGTAACAGGGGGAACAATTCACCCCTCCACTTT
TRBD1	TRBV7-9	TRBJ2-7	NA	CASTWDRVGEQYF	TGCGCCAGCACCTGGGACAGGGTCGGCGAGCAGTACTTC
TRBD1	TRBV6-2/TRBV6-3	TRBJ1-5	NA	CASSYLGTGDPTNQPQHF	TGTGCCAGCAGTTACCTCGGGACAGGGGATCCCACTAATCAGCCCCAGCATTTT
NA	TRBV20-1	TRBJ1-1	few	CSARDLWGNFMNTEAFF	TGCAGTGCTAGAGATCTATGGGGGAACTTTATGAACACTGAAGCTTTCTTT
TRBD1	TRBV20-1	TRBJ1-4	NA	CSERDSRMEKLFF	TGCAGTGAGAGGGACAGCCGGATGGAAAAACTGTTTTTT
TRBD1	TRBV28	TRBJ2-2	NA	CASSPFDRGSNTGELFF	TGTGCCAGCAGCCCCTTCGACAGGGGCTCGAACACCGGGGAGCTGTTTTTT
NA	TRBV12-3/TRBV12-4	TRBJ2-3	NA	CASSIYRQSADMQYF	TGTGCCAGCAGCATTTACAGACAGTCCGCAGATATGCAGTATTTT
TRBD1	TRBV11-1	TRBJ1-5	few	CASSEQGQDQPQHF	TGTGCCAGCTCGGAACAGGGGCAGGATCAGCCCCAGCATTTT
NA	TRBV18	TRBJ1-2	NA	CASSPYIMEDYGYTF	TGTGCCAGCTCACCCTACATCATGGAGGACTATGGCTACACCTTC
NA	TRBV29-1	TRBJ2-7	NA	CTAPLLRAKYPSYEQYF	TGCACCGCCCCACTCTTAAGAGCCAAGTACCCATCCTACGAGCAGTACTTC
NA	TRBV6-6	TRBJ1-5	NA	CASRTGQSNQPQHF	TGTGCCAGCAGGACCGGACAGTCGAATCAGCCCCAGCATTTT
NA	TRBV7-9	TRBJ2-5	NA	CASSPPAARRTQETQYF	TGTGCCAGCAGCCCACCCGCGGCCAGGCGGACCCAGGAGACCCAGTACTTC
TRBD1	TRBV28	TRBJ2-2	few	CASTPSGVGQGAGELFF	TGTGCCAGCACTCCTAGTGGTGTGGGTCAGGGGGCCGGGGAGCTGTTTTTT
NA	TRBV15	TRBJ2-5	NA	CATRKKGLAEQETQYF	TGTGCCACCAGAAAAAAGGGGCTAGCAGAACAAGAGACCCAGTACTTC
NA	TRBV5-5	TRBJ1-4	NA	CASSHFGEKLFF	TGTGCCAGCAGCCACTTCGGTGAAAAACTGTTTTTT
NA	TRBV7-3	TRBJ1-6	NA	CASSPRGGLSSPLHF	TGTGCCAGCAGCCCAAGGGGTGGCCTAAGTTCACCCCTCCACTTT
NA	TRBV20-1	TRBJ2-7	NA	CSAVDNQHEQYF	TGCAGTGCTGTCGACAACCAACATGAGCAGTACTTC
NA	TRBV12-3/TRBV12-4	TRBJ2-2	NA	CASSFGNTGELFF	TGTGCCAGCAGTTTTGGGAACACCGGGGAGCTGTTTTTT
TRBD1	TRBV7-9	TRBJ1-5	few	CASSHGQGGDQPQHF	TGTGCCAGCAGCCACGGACAGGGGGGCGATCAGCCCCAGCATTTT
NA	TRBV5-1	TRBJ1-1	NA	CASSSRGRHNTEAFF	TGCGCCAGCAGCTCGCGGGGTCGGCACAACACTGAGGCTTTCTTT
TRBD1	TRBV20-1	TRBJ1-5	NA	CSAPRGTGNQPQHF	TGCAGTGCCCCACGGGGGACAGGGAATCAGCCCCAGCATTTT
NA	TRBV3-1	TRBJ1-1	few	CASSQGVGMNTEAFF	TGTGCCAGCAGCCAAGGCGTGGGGATGAACACTGAAGCTTTCTTT
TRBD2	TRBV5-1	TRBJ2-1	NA	CASSHSGGYNEQFF	TGCGCCAGCAGCCATAGCGGGGGATACAATGAGCAGTTCTTC
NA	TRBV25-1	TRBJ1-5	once	CARDKGISQPQHF	TGTGCCAGAGACAAGGGGATTTCGCAGCCCCAGCATTTT
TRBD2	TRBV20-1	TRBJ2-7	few	CSASGTSGQQAYEQYF	TGCAGTGCTAGTGGGACTAGCGGGCAGCAGGCCTACGAGCAGTACTTC
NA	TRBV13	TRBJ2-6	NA	CASSLEGASSGADVLTF	TGTGCCAGCAGCTTAGAGGGCGCTTCTTCTGGGGCCGACGTCCTGACTTTC
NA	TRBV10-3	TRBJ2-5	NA	CAISRGPQETQYF	TGTGCCATCAGTCGGGGGCCCCAAGAGACCCAGTACTTC
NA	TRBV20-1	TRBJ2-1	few	CSANKHNEQFF	TGCAGTGCCAATAAACACAATGAGCAGTTCTTC
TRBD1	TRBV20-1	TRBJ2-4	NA	CSACTGTGAWEQYF	TGCAGTGCCTGCACCGGGACAGGGGCTTGGGAGCAGTACTTC
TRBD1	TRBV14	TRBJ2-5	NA	CASRTTGEVLETQYF	TGTGCCAGCAGGACGACAGGGGAGGTTTTGGAGACCCAGTACTTC
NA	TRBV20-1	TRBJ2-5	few	CSATYGETQYF	TGCAGTGCTACCTACGGGGAGACCCAGTACTTC
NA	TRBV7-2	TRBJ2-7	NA	CASTFSCYEQYF	TGTGCCAGCACCTTTTCTTGCTACGAGCAGTACTTC
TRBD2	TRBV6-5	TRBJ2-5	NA	CASSYLPLAGGETQYF	TGTGCCAGCAGTTACCTTCCACTAGCGGGGGGAGAGACCCAGTACTTC
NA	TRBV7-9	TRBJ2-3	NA	CASSQSLDTRYF	TGTGCCAGCAGCCAGAGTTTAGATACGCGGTATTTT
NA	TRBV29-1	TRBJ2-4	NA	CSVEDPGSIQYF	TGCAGCGTTGAAGATCCTGGTAGTATTCAGTACTTC
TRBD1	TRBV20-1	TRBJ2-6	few	CSANRDRRDSGANVLTF	TGCAGTGCGAACCGGGACAGGCGCGACTCTGGGGCCAACGTCCTGACTTTC